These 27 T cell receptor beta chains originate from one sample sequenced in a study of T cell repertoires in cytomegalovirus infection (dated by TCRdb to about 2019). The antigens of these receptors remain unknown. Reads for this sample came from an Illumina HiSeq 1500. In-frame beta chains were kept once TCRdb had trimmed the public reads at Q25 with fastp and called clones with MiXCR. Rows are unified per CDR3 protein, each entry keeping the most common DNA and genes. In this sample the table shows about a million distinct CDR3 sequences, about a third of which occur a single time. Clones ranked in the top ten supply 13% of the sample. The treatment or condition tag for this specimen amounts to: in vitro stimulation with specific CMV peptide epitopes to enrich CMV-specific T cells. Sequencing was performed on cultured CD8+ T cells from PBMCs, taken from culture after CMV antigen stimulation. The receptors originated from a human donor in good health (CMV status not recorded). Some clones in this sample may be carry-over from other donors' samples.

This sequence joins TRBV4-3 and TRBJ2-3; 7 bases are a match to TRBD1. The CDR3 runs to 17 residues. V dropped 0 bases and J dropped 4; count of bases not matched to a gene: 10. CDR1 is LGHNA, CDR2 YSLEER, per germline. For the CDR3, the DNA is TGCGCCAGCAGCCAAGAGATACAGGGGATGATAGCAGATACGCAGTATTTT. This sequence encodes CASSQEIQGMIADTQYF.

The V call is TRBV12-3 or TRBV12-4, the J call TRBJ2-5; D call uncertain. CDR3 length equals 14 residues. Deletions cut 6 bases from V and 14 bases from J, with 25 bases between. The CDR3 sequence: CASSLTAEWANPYF. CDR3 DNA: TGTGCCAGCAGCCTCACGGCGGAATGGGCCAACCCTTACTTC.

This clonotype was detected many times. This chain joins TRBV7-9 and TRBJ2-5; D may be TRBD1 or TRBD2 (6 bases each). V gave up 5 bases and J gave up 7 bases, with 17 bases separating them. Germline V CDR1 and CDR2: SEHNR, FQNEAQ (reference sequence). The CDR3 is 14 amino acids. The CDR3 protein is CASSPGDTLRTQYF. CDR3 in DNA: TGTGCCAGCAGCCCGGGGGACACCTTGAGGACCCAGTACTTC.

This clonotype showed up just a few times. The CDR3 protein is CASSEPPIDNEQFF. As DNA, the CDR3 is TGTGCCAGCAGTGAACCCCCCATAGACAATGAGCAGTTCTTC. The chain recombines TRBV2 with TRBJ2-1, with unresolved D. V was pared by 2 bases and J by 5 bases, with 10 bases between. CDR3 length: 14 amino acids. Germline loops: CDR1 SNHLY, CDR2 FYNNEI.

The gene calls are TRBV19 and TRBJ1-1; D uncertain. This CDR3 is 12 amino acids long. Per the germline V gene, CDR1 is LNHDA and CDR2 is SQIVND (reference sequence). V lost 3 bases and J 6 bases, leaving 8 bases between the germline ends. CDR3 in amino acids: CASSIPSAEAFF. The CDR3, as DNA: TGTGCCAGTAGTATCCCCTCGGCTGAAGCTTTCTTT.

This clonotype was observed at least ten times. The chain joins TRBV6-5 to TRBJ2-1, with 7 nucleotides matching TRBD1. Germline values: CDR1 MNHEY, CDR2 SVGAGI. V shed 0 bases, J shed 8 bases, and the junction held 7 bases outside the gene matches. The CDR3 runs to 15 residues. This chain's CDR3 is CASSYSTGSTDEQFF. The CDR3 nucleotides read TGTGCCAGCAGTTACTCGACAGGGAGTACGGATGAGCAGTTCTTC.

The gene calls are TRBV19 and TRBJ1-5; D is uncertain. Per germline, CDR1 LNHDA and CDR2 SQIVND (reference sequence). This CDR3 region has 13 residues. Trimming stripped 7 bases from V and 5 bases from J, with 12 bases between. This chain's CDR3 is CASTRGWDQPQHF. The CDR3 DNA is TGTGCCAGTACTCGGGGTTGGGATCAGCCCCAGCATTTT.

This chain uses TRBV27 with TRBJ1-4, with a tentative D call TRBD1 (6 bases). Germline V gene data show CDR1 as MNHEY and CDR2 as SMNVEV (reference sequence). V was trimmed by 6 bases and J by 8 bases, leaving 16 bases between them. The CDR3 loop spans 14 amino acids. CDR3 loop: CASRAGARGEKLFF. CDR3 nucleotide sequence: TGTGCCAGCAGGGCGGGGGCGCGAGGGGAAAAACTGTTTTTT.

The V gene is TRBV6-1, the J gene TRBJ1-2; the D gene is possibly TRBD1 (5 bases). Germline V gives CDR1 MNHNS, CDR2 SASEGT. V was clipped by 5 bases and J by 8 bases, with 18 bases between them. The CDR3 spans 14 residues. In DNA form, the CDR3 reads TGTGCCAGCAGTCCCCCGGGGGGGATAGGCGGCTACACCTTC. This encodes CASSPPGGIGGYTF.

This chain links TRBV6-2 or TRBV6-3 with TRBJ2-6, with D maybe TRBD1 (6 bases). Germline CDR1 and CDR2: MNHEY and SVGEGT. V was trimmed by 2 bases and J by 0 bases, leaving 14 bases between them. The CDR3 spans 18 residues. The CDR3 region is CASSYPTGSRSGANVLTF. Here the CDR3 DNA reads TGTGCCAGCAGTTACCCAACAGGGTCCCGCTCTGGGGCCAACGTCCTGACTTTC.

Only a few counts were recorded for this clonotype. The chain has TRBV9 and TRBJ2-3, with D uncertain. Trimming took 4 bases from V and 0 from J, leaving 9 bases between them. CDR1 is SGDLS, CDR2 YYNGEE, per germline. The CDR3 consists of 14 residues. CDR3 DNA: TGTGCCAGCAGCCCCCGTGCTAGCACAGATACGCAGTATTTT. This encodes CASSPRASTDTQYF.

CDR3 loop: CASSLLGSPEDERRTDTQYF. The CDR3, as DNA: TGTGCCAGCAGCCTACTTGGGTCCCCGGAGGACGAGAGGCGCACAGATACGCAGTATTTT. The chain joins TRBV6-4 to TRBJ2-3, with D maybe TRBD2 (5 bases). The CDR3 has 20 amino acids. Germline CDR1 and CDR2: MRHNA and SNTAGT. V was shortened by 6 bases and J by 1 base, with 29 bases between the two germline ends.

The CDR3 region is CASSLGRTGGLEQFF. In DNA form, the CDR3 reads TGTGCCAGCAGCTTAGGGAGGACAGGGGGCTTAGAGCAGTTCTTC. The chain is built from TRBV7-8 and TRBJ2-1; 11 positions agree with TRBD1. Per germline, CDR1 SGHVS and CDR2 FQNEAQ. The trim removed 1 base at V and 10 bases at J, leaving 6 bases unmatched. CDR3 length equals 15 residues.

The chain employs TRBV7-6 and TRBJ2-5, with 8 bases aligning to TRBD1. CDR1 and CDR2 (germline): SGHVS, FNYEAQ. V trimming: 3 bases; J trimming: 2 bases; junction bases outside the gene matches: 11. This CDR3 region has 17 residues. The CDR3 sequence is CASSFEPGQGRQETQYF. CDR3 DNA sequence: TGTGCCAGCAGCTTCGAGCCAGGACAGGGAAGACAAGAGACCCAGTACTTC.

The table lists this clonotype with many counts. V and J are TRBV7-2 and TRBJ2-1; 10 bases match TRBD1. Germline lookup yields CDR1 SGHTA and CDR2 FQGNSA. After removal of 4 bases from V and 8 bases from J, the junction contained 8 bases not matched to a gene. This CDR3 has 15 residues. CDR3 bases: TGTGCCAGCAGCTCCCCGGGACAGGGGCGAGATGAGCAGTTCTTC. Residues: CASSSPGQGRDEQFF. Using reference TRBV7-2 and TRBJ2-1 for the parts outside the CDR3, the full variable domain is GAGVSQSPSNKVTEKGKDVELRCDPISGHTALYWYRQSLGQGLEFLIYFQGNSAPDKSGLPSDRFSAERTGGSVSTLTIQRTQQEDSAVYLCASSSPGQGRDEQFFGPGTRLTVL.

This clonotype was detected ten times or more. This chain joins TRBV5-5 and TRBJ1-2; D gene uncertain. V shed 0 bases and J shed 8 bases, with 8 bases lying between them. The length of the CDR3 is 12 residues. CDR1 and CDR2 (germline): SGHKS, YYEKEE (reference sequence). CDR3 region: CASSLVDKGYTF. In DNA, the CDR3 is TGTGCCAGCAGCTTGGTAGATAAAGGCTACACCTTC.

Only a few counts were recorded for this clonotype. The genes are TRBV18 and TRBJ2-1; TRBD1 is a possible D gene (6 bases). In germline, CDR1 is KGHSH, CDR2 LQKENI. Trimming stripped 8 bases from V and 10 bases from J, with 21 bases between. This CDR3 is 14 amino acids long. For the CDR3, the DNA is TGTGCCAGCCTAAATCGTACAGGGATGAGGGAGCAGTTCTTC. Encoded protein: CASLNRTGMREQFF. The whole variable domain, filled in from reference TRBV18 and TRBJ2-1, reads NAGVMQNPRHLVRRRGQEARLRCSPMKGHSHVYWYRQLPEEGLKFMVYLQKENIIDESGMPKERFSAEFPKEGPSILRIQQVVRGDSAAYFCASLNRTGMREQFFGPGTRLTVL.

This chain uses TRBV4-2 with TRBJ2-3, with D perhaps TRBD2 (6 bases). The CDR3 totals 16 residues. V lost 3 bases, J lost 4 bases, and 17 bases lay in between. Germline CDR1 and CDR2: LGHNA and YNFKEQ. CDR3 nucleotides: TGTGCCAGCAGCCACGCAGAGGAGGGCTATTCAGATACGCAGTATTTT. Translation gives CASSHAEEGYSDTQYF.

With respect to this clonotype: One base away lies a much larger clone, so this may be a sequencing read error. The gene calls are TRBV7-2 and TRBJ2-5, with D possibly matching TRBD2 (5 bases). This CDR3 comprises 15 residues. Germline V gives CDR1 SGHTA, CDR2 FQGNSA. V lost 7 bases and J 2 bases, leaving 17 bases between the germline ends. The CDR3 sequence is CASISTHSEQETQYF. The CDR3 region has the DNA TGTGCCAGCATCTCGACCCATAGCGAGCAAGAGACCCAGTACTTC. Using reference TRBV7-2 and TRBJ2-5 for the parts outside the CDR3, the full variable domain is GAGVSQSPSNKVTEKGKDVELRCDPISGHTALYWYRQSLGQGLEFLIYFQGNSAPDKSGLPSDRFSAERTGGSVSTLTIQRTQQEDSAVYLCASISTHSEQETQYFGPGTRLLVL.

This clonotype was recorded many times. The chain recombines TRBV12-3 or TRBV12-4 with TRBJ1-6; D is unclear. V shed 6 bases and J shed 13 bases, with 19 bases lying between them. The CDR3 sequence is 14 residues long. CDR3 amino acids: CASSSDGGSRPLHF. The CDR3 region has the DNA TGTGCCAGCAGCTCCGACGGCGGGAGTCGTCCCCTCCACTTT.

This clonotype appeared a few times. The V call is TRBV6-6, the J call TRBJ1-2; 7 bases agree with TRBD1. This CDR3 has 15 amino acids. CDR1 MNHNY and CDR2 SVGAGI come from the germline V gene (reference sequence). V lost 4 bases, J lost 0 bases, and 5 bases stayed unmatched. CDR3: CASSLGQEANYGYTF. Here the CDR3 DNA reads TGTGCCAGCAGTTTAGGACAGGAAGCTAACTATGGCTACACCTTC.

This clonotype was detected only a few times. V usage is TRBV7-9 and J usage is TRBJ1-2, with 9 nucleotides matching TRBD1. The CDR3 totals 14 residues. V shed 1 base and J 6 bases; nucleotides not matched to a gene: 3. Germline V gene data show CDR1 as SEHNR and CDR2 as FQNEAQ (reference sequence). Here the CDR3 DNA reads TGTGCCAGCAGCTTAGAACAGGGGGCGGATGGCTACACCTTC. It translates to CASSLEQGADGYTF.

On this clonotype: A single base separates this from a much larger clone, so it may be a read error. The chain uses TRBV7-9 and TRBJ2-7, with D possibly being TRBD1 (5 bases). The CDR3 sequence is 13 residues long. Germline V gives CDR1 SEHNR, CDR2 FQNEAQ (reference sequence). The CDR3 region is CASSLGGKYEHYF. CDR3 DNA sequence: TGTGCCAGCAGCTTAGGGGGCAAGTACGAGCATTACTTC.

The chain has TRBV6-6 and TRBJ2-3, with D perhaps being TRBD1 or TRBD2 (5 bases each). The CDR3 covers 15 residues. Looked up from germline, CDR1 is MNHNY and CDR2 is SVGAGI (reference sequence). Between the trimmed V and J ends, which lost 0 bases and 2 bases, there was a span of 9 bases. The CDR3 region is CASSYSPGHTDTQYF. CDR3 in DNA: TGTGCCAGCAGTTACTCACCGGGGCACACAGATACGCAGTATTTT.

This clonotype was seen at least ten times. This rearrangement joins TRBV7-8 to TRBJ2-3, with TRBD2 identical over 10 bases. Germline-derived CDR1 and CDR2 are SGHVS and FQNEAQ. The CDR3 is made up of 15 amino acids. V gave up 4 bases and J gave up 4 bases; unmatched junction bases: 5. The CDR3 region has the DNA TGTGCCAGCAGCTCTGCGAGCGGGGGGGCAGATACGCAGTATTTT. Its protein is CASSSASGGADTQYF.

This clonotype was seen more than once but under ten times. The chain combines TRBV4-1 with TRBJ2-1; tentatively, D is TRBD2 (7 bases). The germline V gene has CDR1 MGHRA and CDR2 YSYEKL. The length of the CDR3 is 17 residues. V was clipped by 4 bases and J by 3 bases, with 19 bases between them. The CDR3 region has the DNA TGCGCCAGCAGCCCTGGGGTCTGGGGGGGCGGCTACAATGAGCAGTTCTTC. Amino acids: CASSPGVWGGGYNEQFF.

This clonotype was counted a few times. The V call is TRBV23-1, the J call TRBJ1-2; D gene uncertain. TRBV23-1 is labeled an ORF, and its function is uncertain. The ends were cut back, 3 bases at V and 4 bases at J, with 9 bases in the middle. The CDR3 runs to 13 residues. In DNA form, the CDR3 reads TGCGCCAGCAGTCATCTTCGGAGCTATGGCTACACCTTC. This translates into CASSHLRSYGYTF.